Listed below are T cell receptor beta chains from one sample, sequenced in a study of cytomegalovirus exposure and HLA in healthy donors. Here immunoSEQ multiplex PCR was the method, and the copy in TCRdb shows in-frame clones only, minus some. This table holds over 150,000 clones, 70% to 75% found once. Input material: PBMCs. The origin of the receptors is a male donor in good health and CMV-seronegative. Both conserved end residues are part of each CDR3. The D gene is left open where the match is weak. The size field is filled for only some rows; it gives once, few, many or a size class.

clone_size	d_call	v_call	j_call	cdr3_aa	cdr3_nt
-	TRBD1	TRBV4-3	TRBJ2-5	CASSHYRGQETQYF	TGCGCCAGCAGCCATTACAGGGGGCAAGAGACCCAGTACTTC
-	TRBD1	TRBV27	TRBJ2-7	CASSSPGTGAAEQYF	TGTGCCAGCAGTTCCCCCGGGACAGGGGCCGCCGAGCAGTACTTC
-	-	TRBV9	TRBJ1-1	CASSVGEGTGYTEAFF	TGTGCCAGCAGCGTAGGGGAGGGTACTGGGTACACTGAAGCTTTCTTT
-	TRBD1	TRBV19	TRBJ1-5	CASSIEGTGGPTDHPSNQPQHF	TGTGCCAGTAGTATCGAAGGGACAGGGGGCCCCACGGACCATCCTAGCAATCAGCCCCAGCATTTT
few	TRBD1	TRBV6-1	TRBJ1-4	CASTLGQGREKLFF	TGTGCCAGCACCTTAGGACAGGGTCGGGAAAAACTGTTTTTT
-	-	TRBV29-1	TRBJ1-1	CSAWLGPNTEAFF	TGCAGCGCGTGGCTGGGGCCGAACACTGAAGCTTTCTTT
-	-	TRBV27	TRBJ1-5	CASRLLGGNQPQHF	TGTGCCAGCAGACTCCTAGGAGGCAATCAGCCCCAGCATTTT
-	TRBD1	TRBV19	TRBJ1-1	CASSTGGKLEAFF	TGTGCCAGCTCGACAGGGGGCAAATTGGAAGCTTTCTTT
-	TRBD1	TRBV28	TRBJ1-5	CASSPYRDRAGQPQHF	TGTGCCAGCAGCCCTTACCGGGACAGGGCGGGTCAGCCCCAGCATTTT
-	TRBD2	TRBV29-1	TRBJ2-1	CSATDSGSGNEQFF	TGCAGCGCCACAGATAGCGGGAGTGGCAATGAGCAGTTCTTC
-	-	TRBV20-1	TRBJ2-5	CSASFQETQYF	TGCAGTGCTAGTTTCCAGGAGACCCAGTACTTC
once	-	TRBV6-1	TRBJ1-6	CASSEAARPPLHF	TGTGCCAGCAGTGAAGCGGCGAGGCCACCCCTCCACTTT
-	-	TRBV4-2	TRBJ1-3	CASSQRGSSGNTIYF	TGTGCCAGCAGCCAAAGGGGGAGCTCTGGAAACACCATATATTTT
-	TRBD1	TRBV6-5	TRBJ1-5	CASGPPTGSNQPQHF	TGTGCCAGCGGCCCCCCGACAGGGAGCAATCAGCCCCAGCATTTT
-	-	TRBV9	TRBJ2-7	CASSEAGAASYEQYF	TGTGCCAGCAGCGAGGCGGGGGCCGCCTCCTACGAGCAGTACTTC
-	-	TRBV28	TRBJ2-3	CASSLISRGTDTQYF	TGTGCCAGCAGTCTTATCTCCCGGGGCACAGATACGCAGTATTTT
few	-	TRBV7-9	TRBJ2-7	CASSARIYEQYF	TGTGCCAGCAGCGCCAGAATCTACGAGCAGTACTTC
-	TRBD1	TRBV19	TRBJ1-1	CASSIGRTGGTEAFF	TGTGCCAGTAGTATCGGGCGGACAGGGGGGACTGAAGCTTTCTTT
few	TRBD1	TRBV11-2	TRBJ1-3	CASSSIRDRTGNTIYF	TGTGCCAGCAGCTCAATCCGGGACAGGACTGGAAACACCATATATTTT
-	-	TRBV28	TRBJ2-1	CASSLPAGFYNEQFF	TGTGCCAGCAGTTTACCCGCAGGGTTTTACAATGAGCAGTTCTTC
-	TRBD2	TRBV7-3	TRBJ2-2	CASSLGTSGTGELFF	TGTGCCAGCAGCCTAGGGACTAGCGGGACCGGGGAGCTGTTTTTT
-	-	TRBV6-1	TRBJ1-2	CASSERTYGYTF	TGTGCCAGCTCCGAGCGGACCTATGGCTACACCTTC
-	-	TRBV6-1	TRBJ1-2	CASSPPRSTYGYTF	TGTGCCAGCAGCCCCCCTAGAAGTACCTATGGCTACACCTTC
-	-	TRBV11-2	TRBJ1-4	CASSPQAGNEKLFF	TGTGCCAGCAGCCCCCAAGCGGGTAATGAAAAACTGTTTTTT
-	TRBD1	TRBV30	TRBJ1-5	CAWDAGQTSQPQHF	TGTGCCTGGGACGCGGGACAGACTTCCCAGCCCCAGCATTTT
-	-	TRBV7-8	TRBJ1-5	CASSLGWEAYSNQPQHF	TGTGCCAGCAGCTTAGGGTGGGAGGCTTATAGCAATCAGCCCCAGCATTTT
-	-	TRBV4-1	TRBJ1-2	CASSQDRRQYYGYTF	TGCGCCAGCAGCCAAGATCGCCGACAGTACTATGGCTACACCTTC
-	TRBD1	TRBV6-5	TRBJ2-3	CASSYSGTGGTDTQYF	TGTGCCAGCAGTTACTCCGGGACAGGGGGTACAGATACGCAGTATTTT
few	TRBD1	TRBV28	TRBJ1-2	CASYMGTDNYGYTF	TGTGCCAGCTATATGGGGACAGATAACTATGGCTACACCTTC
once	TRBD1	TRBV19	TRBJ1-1	CASSSGTGGSHTEAFF	TGTGCCAGTAGTTCCGGGACAGGGGGCTCTCACACTGAAGCTTTCTTT
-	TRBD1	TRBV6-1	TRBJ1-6	CASRRQGIMTPLHF	TGTGCCAGCAGACGACAGGGGATTATGACACCCCTCCACTTT
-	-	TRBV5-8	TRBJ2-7	CASSLRSPRWEQYF	TGTGCCAGCAGCTTGAGATCCCCGAGGTGGGAGCAGTACTTC
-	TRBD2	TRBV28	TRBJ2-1	CASRTGTSHEQFF	TGTGCCAGCAGAACCGGGACTAGTCATGAGCAGTTCTTC
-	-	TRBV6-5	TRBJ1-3	CASSSGFSGNTIYF	TGTGCCAGCAGCTCAGGGTTCTCTGGAAACACCATATATTTT
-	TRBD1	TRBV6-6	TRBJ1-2	CASRIGGDRAGYTF	TGTGCCAGCAGAATAGGGGGTGACAGGGCTGGCTACACCTTC
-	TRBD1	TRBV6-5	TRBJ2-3	CASSYYRGTQYF	TGTGCCAGCAGTTACTACAGGGGAACGCAGTATTTT
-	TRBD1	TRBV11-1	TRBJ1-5	CASSLDGTGIWPQHF	TGTGCCAGCAGCTTAGACGGGACAGGGATTTGGCCCCAGCATTTT
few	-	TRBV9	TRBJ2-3	CASSVALRDTQYF	TGTGCCAGCAGCGTAGCCTTGCGAGATACGCAGTATTTT
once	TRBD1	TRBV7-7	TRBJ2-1	CASSAGQGSNEQFF	TGTGCCAGCAGCGCAGGACAGGGTTCCAATGAGCAGTTCTTC
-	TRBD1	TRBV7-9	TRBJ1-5	CAVSRDRVGQPQHF	TGTGCCGTGTCCCGGGACAGGGTAGGTCAGCCCCAGCATTTT
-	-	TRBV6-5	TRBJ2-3	CASSYSSFPSQYF	TGTGCCAGCAGTTACTCGAGTTTTCCGTCGCAGTATTTT
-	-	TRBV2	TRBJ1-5	CASSAELNQPQHF	TGTGCCAGCAGTGCCGAACTTAATCAGCCCCAGCATTTT
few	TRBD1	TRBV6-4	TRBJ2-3	CASSATGGTDTQYF	TGTGCCAGCAGTGCCACAGGGGGCACAGATACGCAGTATTTT
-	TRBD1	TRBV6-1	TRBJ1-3	CASSEAAGGRNTIYF	TGTGCCAGCAGTGAAGCGGCAGGGGGCAGAAACACCATATATTTT
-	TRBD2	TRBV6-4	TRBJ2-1	CASSLLAGGPNEQFF	TGTGCCAGCAGCCTACTAGCGGGAGGGCCCAATGAGCAGTTCTTC
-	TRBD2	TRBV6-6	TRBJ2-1	CASSTGGTSGANEQFF	TGTGCCAGCTCAACGGGGGGGACTAGCGGAGCCAATGAGCAGTTCTTC